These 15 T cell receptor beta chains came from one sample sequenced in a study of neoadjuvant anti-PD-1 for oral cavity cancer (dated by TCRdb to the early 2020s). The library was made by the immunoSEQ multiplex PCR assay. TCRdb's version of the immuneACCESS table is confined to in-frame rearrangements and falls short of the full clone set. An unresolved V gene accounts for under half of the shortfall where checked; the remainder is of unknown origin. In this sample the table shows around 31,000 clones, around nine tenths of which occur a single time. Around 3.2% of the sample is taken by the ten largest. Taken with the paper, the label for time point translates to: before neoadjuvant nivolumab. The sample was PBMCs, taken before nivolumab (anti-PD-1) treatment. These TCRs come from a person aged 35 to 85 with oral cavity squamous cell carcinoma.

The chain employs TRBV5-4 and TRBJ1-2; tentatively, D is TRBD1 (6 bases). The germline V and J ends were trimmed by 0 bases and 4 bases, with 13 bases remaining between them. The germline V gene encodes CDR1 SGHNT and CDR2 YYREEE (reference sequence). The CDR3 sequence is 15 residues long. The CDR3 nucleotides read TGTGCCAGCAGCTTGGGATCGGGGGCGAGCTATGGCTACACCTTC. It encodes CASSLGSGASYGYTF.

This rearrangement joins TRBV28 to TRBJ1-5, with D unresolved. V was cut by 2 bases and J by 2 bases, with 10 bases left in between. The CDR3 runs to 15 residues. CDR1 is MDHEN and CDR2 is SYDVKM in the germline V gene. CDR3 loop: CASSLQVRGNQPQHF. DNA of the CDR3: TGTGCCAGCAGTTTACAGGTTCGTGGCAATCAGCCCCAGCATTTT.

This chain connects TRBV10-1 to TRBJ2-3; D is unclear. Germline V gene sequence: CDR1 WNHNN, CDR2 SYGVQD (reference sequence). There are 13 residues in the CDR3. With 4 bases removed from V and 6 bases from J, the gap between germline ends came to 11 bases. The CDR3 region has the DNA TGCGCCAGCAGTGGTTCAGCCGGTGATACGCAGTATTTT. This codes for CASSGSAGDTQYF.

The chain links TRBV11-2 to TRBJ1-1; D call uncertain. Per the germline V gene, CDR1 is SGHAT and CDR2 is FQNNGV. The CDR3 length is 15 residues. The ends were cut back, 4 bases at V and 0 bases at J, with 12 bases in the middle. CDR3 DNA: TGTGCCAGCAGCTCTCATATCCGGGTGAACACTGAAGCTTTCTTT. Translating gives CASSSHIRVNTEAFF. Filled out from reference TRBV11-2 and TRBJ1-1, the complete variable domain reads EAGVAQSPRYKIIEKRQSVAFWCNPISGHATLYWYQQILGQGPKLLIQFQNNGVVDDSQLPKDRFSAERLKGVDSTLKIQPAKLEDSAVYLCASSSHIRVNTEAFFGQGTRLTVV.

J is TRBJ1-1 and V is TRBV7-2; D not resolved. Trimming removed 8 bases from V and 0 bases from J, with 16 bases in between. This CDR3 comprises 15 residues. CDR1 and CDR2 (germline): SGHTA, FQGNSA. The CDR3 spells CASSGRELLNTEAFF. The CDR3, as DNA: TGTGCCAGCTCTGGGAGGGAACTCTTGAACACTGAAGCTTTCTTT.

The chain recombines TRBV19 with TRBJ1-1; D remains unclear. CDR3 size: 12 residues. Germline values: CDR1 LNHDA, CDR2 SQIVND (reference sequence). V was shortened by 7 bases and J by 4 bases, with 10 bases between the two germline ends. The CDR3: CASTIGVTEAFF. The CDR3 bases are TGTGCCAGTACAATAGGAGTCACTGAAGCTTTCTTT.

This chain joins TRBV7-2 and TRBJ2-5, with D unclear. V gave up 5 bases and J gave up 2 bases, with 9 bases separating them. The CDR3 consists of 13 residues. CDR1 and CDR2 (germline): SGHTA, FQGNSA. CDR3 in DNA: TGTGCCAGCAGCCCCGTTGGTCAAGAGACCCAGTACTTC. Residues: CASSPVGQETQYF.

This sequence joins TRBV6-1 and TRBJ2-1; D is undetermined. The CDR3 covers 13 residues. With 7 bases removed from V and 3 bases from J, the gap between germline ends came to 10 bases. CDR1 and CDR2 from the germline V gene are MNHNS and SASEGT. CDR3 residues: CASNWAYYNEQFF. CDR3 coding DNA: TGTGCCAGCAACTGGGCTTACTACAATGAGCAGTTCTTC.

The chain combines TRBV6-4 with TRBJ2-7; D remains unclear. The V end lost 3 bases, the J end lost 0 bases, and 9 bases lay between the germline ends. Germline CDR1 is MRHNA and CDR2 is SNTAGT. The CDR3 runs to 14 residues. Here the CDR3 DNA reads TGTGCCAGCAGTGAGCATCCGAGCTCCTACGAGCAGTACTTC. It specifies CASSEHPSSYEQYF.

CDR3 protein: CASFNGELFF. The CDR3 coding sequence is TGTGCCAGCTTTAACGGGGAGCTGTTTTTT. V is TRBV9 and J is TRBJ2-2; D call uncertain. In germline, CDR1 is SGDLS, CDR2 YYNGEE. The V gene lost 7 bases and the J gene lost 7 bases, with 5 bases spanning the gap. The CDR3 spans 10 residues.

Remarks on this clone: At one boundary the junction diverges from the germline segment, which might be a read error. In DNA form, the CDR3 reads TGTGCCAGCTGCTTTCGACCCGAAGAGACCCAGTACTTC. Translation gives CASCFRPEETQYF. This chain links TRBV7-8 with TRBJ2-5; D remains unclear. This CDR3 comprises 13 residues. Germline V lookup: CDR1 SGHVS, CDR2 FQNEAQ. Drawing the rest from reference TRBV7-8 and TRBJ2-5, the complete variable domain is GAGVSQSPRYKVAKRGQDVALRCDPISGHVSLFWYQQALGQGPEFLTYFQNEAQLDKSGLPSDRFFAERPEGSVSTLKIQRTQQEDSAVYLCASCFRPEETQYFGPGTRLLVL.

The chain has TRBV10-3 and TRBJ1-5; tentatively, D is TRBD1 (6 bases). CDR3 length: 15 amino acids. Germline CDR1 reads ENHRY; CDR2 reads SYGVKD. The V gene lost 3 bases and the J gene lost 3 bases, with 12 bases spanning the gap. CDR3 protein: CAISELGQVNQPQHF. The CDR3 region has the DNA TGTGCCATCAGTGAACTGGGACAAGTCAATCAGCCCCAGCATTTT.

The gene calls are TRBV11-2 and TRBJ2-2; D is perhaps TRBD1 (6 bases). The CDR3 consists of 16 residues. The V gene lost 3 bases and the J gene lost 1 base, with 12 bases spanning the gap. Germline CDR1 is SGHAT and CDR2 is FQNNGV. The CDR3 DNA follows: TGTGCCAGCAGCTTTACGATGACAGGGAACACCGGGGAGCTGTTTTTT. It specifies CASSFTMTGNTGELFF.

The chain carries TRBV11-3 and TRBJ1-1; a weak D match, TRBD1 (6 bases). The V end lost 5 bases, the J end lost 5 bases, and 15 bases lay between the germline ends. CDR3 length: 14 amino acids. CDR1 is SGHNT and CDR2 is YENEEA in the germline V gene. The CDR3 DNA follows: TGTGCCAGCAGCGCCGGACCCAGGGGTACTGAAGCTTTCTTT. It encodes CASSAGPRGTEAFF. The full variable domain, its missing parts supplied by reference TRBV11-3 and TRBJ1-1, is EAGVVQSPRYKIIEKKQPVAFWCNPISGHNTLYWYLQNLGQGPELLIRYENEEAVDDSQLPKDRFSAERLKGVDSTLKIQPAELGDSAVYLCASSAGPRGTEAFFGQGTRLTVV.

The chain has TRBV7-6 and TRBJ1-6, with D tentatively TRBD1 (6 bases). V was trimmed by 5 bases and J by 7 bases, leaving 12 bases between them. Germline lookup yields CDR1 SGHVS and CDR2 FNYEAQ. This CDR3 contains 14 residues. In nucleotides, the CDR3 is TGTGCCAGCAGCGGCAGGGGAGTGAATTCACCCCTCCACTTT. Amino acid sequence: CASSGRGVNSPLHF.